The present entry profiles one TCR beta chain with its context. Its antigen is still unknown. These data originate in a study of OX40 agonist ivuxolimab in advanced cancers. Study-wide context: At doses from 0.01 to 10 mg/kg, patients were given intravenous ivuxolimab every 2 weeks. Notes on the study in general: Those patients achieving a partial response at 0.1-3.0 mg/kg showed among the lowest clonal expansion. The study observed clonal expansion of CD4+ and CD8+ blood T cells by week 6 at 0.1 to 3.0 mg/kg.

Germline V gives CDR1 LNHNV, CDR2 YYDKDF (reference sequence). This CDR3 has 14 residues. Between the trimmed V and J ends, which lost 1 base and 2 bases, there was a span of 8 bases. Profiled with immunoSEQ multiplex PCR; TCRdb holds only in-frame clones, not every one. The table records roughly 49,000 clones, 81% of them present only once. The receptor was isolated from an adult with an advanced solid tumor such as melanoma, head and neck, liver or kidney cancer. The material sequenced was CD4+ or CD8+ T cells sorted from blood, taken in a trial of the OX40 agonist ivuxolimab. The chain is built from TRBV15 and TRBJ1-2; D remains ambiguous. CDR3 region: CATSRVSINYGYTF. DNA for the CDR3: TGTGCCACCAGCAGAGTCTCAATAAACTATGGCTACACCTTC. Full variable domain (remainder filled in from reference TRBV15 and TRBJ1-2): DAMVIQNPRYQVTQFGKPVTLSCSQTLNHNVMYWYQQKSSQAPKLLFHYYDKDFNNEADTPDNFQSRRPNTSFCFLDIRSPGLGDTAMYLCATSRVSINYGYTFGSGTRLTVV.